This T cell receptor beta chain was captured in a study of Ad26.COV2.S vaccination and SARS-CoV-2 variants. Overall study context: The Ad26.COV2.S arm of the COV1001 trial was where the donor was placed.

Using immunoSEQ multiplex PCR, the repertoire was profiled, and TCRdb retains in-frame clones only, with some absent. In the table there are 450,000 to 550,000 clones, about 88% of which are singletons. The CDR3 sequence is 14 residues long. V was clipped by 3 bases and J by 9 bases, with 15 bases between them. Germline CDR1 LNHDA, CDR2 SQIVND (reference sequence). Treatment described: 19 received Ad26.COV2.S at low or high dose, single or two shots; 5 received placebo; per-sample allocation not given. Sampling took place 63 days after the first vaccine or placebo injection. The sequencing here drew on peripheral blood, taken in a trial of Ad26.COV2.S vaccine versus placebo. The source is a person aged 18 to 65 who received the Ad26.COV2.S COVID-19 vaccine or a placebo. The gene calls are TRBV19 and TRBJ1-5; D ambiguous. Here the CDR3 reads CASSIQPGGVPQHF. CDR3 nucleotide sequence: TGTGCCAGTAGTATCCAGCCAGGTGGGGTGCCCCAGCATTTT. Filled out from reference TRBV19 and TRBJ1-5, the complete variable domain reads DGGITQSPKYLFRKEGQNVTLSCEQNLNHDAMYWYRQDPGQGLRLIYYSQIVNDFQKGDIAEGYSVSREKKESFPLTVTSAQKNPTAFYLCASSIQPGGVPQHFGDGTRLSIL.